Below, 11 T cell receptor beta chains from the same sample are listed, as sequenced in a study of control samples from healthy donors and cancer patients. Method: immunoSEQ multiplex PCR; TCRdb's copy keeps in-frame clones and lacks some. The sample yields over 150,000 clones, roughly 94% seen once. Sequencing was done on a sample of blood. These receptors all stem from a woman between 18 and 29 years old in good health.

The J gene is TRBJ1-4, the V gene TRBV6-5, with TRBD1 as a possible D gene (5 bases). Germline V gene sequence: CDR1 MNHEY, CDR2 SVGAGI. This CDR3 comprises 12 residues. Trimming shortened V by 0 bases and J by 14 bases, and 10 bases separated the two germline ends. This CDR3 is CASSYSGGGLFF. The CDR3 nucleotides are TGTGCCAGCAGTTACTCGGGGGGTGGGCTGTTTTTT.

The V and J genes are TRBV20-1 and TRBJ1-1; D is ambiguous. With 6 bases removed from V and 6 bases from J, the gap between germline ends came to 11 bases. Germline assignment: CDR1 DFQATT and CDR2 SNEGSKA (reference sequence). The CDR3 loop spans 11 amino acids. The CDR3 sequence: CSASHGPEAFF. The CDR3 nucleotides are TGCAGTGCCTCCCACGGGCCTGAAGCTTTCTTT.

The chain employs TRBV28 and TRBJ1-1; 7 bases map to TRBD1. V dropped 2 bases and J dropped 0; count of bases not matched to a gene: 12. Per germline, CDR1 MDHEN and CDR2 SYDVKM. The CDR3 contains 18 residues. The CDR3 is CASSLAGQQFGVNTEAFF. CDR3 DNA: TGTGCCAGCAGTTTAGCGGGACAGCAATTCGGGGTGAACACTGAAGCTTTCTTT.

The CDR3 here is CASSQDEGAGANVLTF. The CDR3 DNA follows: TGCGCCAGCAGCCAAGATGAGGGGGCTGGGGCCAACGTCCTGACTTTC. The chain recombines TRBV4-3 with TRBJ2-6; possible D gene TRBD1, 6 bases. Trimming removed 0 bases at V and 2 bases at J, with 8 bases between. The CDR3 loop spans 16 amino acids. The germline gives CDR1 LGHNA, CDR2 YSLEER.

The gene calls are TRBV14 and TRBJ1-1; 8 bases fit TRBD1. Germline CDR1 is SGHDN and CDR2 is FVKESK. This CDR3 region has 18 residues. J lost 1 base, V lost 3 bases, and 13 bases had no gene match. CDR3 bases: TGTGCCAGCAGCCAGATTTCCCGACAGGGGTATACGAACACTGAAGCTTTCTTT. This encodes CASSQISRQGYTNTEAFF.

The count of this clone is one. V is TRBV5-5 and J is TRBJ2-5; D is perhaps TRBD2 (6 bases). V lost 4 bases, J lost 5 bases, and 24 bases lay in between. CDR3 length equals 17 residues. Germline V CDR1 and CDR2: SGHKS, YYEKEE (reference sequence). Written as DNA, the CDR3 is TGTGCCAGCAGCGGGGGGTCTGGCAGCCTCGGAAGGGAGACCCAGTACTTC. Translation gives CASSGGSGSLGRETQYF.

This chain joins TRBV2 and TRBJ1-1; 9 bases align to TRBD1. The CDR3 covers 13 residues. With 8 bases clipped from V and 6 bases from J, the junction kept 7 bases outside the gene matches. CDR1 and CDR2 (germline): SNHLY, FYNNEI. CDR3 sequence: CASAQGASAEAFF. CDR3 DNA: TGTGCCAGCGCACAGGGGGCGTCTGCTGAAGCTTTCTTT.

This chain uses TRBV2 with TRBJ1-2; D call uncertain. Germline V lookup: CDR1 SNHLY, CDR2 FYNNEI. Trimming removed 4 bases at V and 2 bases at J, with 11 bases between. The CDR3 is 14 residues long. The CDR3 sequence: CASSVRTQNYGYTF. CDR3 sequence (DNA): TGTGCCAGCAGTGTCCGGACCCAGAACTATGGCTACACCTTC.

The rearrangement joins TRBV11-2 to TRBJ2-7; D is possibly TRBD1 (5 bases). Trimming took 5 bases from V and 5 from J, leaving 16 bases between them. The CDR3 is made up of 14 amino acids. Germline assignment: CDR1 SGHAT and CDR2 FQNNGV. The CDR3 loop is CASSGLRAGHEQYF. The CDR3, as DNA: TGTGCCAGCAGCGGCCTCAGGGCTGGGCACGAGCAGTACTTC.

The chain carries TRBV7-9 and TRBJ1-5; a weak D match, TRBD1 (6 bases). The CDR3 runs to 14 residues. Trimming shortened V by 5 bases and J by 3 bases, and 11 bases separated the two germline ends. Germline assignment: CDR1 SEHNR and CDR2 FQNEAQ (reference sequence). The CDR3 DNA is TGTGCCAGCAGCAAGGACAGCCTCAATCAGCCCCAGCATTTT. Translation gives CASSKDSLNQPQHF.

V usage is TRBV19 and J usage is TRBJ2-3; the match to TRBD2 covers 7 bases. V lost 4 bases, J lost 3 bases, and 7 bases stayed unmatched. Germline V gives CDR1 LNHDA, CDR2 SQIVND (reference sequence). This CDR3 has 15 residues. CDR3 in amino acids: CASSKGSGGTDTQYF. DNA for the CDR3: TGTGCCAGTAGTAAGGGGTCGGGGGGTACAGATACGCAGTATTTT. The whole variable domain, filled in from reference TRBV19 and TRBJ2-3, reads DGGITQSPKYLFRKEGQNVTLSCEQNLNHDAMYWYRQDPGQGLRLIYYSQIVNDFQKGDIAEGYSVSREKKESFPLTVTSAQKNPTAFYLCASSKGSGGTDTQYFGPGTRLTVL.